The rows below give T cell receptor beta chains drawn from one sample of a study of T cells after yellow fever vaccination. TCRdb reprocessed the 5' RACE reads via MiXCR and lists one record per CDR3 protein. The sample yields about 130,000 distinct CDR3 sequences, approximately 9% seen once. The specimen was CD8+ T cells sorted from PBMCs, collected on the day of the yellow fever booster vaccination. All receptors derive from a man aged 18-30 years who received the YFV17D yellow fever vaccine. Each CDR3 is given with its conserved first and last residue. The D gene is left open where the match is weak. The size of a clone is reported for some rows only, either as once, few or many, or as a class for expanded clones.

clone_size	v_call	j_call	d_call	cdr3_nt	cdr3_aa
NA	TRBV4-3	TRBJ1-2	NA	TGCGCCAGCAGCCAAGCGGCAGATACTAACTATGGCTACACCTTC	CASSQAADTNYGYTF
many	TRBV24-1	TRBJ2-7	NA	TGTGCCACCGGCGGCCGGGGCGCCTACGAGCAGTACTTC	CATGGRGAYEQYF
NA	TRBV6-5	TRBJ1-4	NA	TGTGCCAGCAGCCTCACCCCAGGGAACACTAATGAAAAACTGTTTTTT	CASSLTPGNTNEKLFF
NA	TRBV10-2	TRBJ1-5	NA	TGCGCCAGCAGTGAAACCCCCAGGGCCCAGCATTTT	CASSETPRAQHF
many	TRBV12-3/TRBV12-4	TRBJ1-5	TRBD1	TGTGCCAGCAGCTCAGGGGGCACTCAGCCCCAGCATTTT	CASSSGGTQPQHF
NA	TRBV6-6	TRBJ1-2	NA	TGTGCCAGCAGTTACAATTCTCTTCGGGACACTGCATATGGCTACACCTTC	CASSYNSLRDTAYGYTF
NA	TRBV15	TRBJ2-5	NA	TGTGCCAGCCAAGGGACAAAGTGGGAGACCCAGTACTTC	CASQGTKWETQYF
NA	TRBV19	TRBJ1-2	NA	TGTGCCAGCGAAGACAGTCCCTATGGCTACACCTTC	CASEDSPYGYTF
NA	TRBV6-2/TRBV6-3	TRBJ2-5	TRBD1	TGTGCCAGCAGTTACGCCAGGGCAGGGGGCGCGGAGACCCAGTACTTC	CASSYARAGGAETQYF
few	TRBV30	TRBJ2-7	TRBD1	TGTGCCTCCTCGGACAGGGGAAACTCCTACGAGCAGTACTTC	CASSDRGNSYEQYF
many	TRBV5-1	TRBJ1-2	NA	TGCGCCAGCAGCTTGGGATTTACCCTTAACTATGGCTACACCTTC	CASSLGFTLNYGYTF
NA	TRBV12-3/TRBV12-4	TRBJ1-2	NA	TGTGCCAGCAGTTTGGGGGTTCCTAACTATGGCTACACCTTC	CASSLGVPNYGYTF
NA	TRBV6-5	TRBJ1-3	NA	TGTGCCAGCACAGGGACCTCTGGAAACACCATATATTTT	CASTGTSGNTIYF
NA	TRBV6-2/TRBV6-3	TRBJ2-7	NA	TGTGCCAGCCGAGGAGATCGCGGGGGCCAGGGCTACGAGCAGTACTTC	CASRGDRGGQGYEQYF
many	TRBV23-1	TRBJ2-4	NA	TGCGCCAGCCGTACCGGGACCGAGTCTTTAAACATTCAGTACTTC	CASRTGTESLNIQYF
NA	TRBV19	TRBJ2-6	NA	TGTGCCAGTAGTATTGTACCCAACTCTGGGGCCAACGTCCTGACTTTC	CASSIVPNSGANVLTF
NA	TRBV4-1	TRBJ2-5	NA	TGCGCCAGCAGCCAAGATAGGGGTATAGCGGAGACCCAGTACTTC	CASSQDRGIAETQYF
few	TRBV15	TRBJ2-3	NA	TGTGCCACCAGCCCGCGGGGCACAGATACGCAGTATTTT	CATSPRGTDTQYF
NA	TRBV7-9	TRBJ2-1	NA	TGTGCCACCCAGGGACCGGGGTACAATGAGCAGTTCTTC	CATQGPGYNEQFF
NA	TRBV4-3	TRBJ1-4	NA	TGCGCCAGCAGCCAAGATATCCCGATGGGGGAAAAACTGTTTTTT	CASSQDIPMGEKLFF
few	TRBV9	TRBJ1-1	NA	TGTGCCAGCAGCGTAGGTGAAGGAGGGATCGCTGAAGCTTTCTTT	CASSVGEGGIAEAFF
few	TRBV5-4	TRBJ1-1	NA	TGTGCCAGCAGCTTGGCCCTTGTGGAGTCGGGCACTGAAGCTTTCTTT	CASSLALVESGTEAFF
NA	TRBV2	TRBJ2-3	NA	TGTGCCAGCAGTGAAGGCATAGCGACCACAGATACGCAGTATTTT	CASSEGIATTDTQYF
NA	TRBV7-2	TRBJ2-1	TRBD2	TGTGCCAGCAGCTCGGATAGCGGGGGGGCCTACAATGAGCAGTTCTTC	CASSSDSGGAYNEQFF
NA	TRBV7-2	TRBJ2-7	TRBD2	TGTGCCAGCAGCACGCGTAGCGAGCGGGGAGTCTACGAGCAGTACTTC	CASSTRSERGVYEQYF
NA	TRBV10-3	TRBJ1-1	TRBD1	TGTGCCATCAAGCCCAGTGCAGGGGGCAACACTGAAGCTTTCTTT	CAIKPSAGGNTEAFF
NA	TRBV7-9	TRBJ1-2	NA	TGTGCCAGCAGCTTAACGACCTTGGGGTATGGCTACACCTTC	CASSLTTLGYGYTF
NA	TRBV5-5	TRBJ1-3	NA	TGTGCCAGCAGCTTCAATTCCGGGACGGCGGAGAGCATATATTTT	CASSFNSGTAESIYF
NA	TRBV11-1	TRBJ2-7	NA	TGTGCCAGCAGCTTGGGGGGAAACTACGAGCAGTACTTC	CASSLGGNYEQYF
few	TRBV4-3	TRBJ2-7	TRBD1	TGCGCCAGCAGCCAAGATAAATGGGCCTCGGGACAGGGAGAAGGCGAGCAGTACTTC	CASSQDKWASGQGEGEQYF
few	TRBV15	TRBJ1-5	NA	TGTGCCACCAGCAGAGATCTTGGTTGGAATCAGCCCCAGCATTTT	CATSRDLGWNQPQHF
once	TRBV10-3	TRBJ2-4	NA	TGTGCCATCAGCCCCGGGACTCTCTACTCGGGAAACATTCAGTACTTC	CAISPGTLYSGNIQYF
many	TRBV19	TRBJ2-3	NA	TGTGCCAGTAGTACCTCAACAGATACGCAGTATTTT	CASSTSTDTQYF
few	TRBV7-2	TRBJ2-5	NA	TGTGCCAGCAGCTTAGCGGTACCCTCTCGAGCGGACCAAGAGACCCAGTACTTC	CASSLAVPSRADQETQYF
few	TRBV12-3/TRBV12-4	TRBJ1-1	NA	TGTGCCAGCAGTTTCTTCCAGGGGAACACTGAAGCTTTCTTT	CASSFFQGNTEAFF
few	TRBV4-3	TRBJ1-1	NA	TGCGCCAGCAGCCAAGTCCTCAACACTGAAGCTTTCTTT	CASSQVLNTEAFF
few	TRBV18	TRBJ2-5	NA	TGTGCCAGCTCGCCCGGGGCCCAAGAGACCCAGTACTTC	CASSPGAQETQYF
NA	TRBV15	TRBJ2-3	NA	TGTGCCACCAGCAAACGGGAGCCCGAACTTTTGGTGTATTTT	CATSKREPELLVYF
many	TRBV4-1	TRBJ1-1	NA	TGCGCCAGCAGCCAGAAGGGAAGTCGTGAAGCTTTCTTT	CASSQKGSREAFF
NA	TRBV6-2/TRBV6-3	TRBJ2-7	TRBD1	TGTGCCAGCAGTCCTTACGACAGGGGGCTTTTCTACGAGCAGTACTTC	CASSPYDRGLFYEQYF
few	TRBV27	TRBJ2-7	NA	TGTGCCAGCAGTCCAGTTCTGGGTAGCTCCTACGAGCAGTACTTC	CASSPVLGSSYEQYF
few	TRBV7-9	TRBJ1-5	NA	TGTGCCAGCAGCTTATCCGGGAATAGCAATCAGCCCCAGCATTTT	CASSLSGNSNQPQHF
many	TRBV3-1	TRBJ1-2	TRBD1	TGTGCCAGCAACGAACAGGGGAACTATGGCTACACCTTC	CASNEQGNYGYTF
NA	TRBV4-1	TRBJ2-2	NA	TGCGCCAGCAGCGCAGGGTCTCCCGGGGAGCTGTTTTTT	CASSAGSPGELFF
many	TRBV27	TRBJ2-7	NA	TGTGCCAGCAGCGTATCGGCGGGGCTAAGCTCCTACGAGCAGTACTTC	CASSVSAGLSSYEQYF
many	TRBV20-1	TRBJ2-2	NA	TGCAGTGCTAGAGGGGGGGCCACCAACACCGGGGAGCTGTTTTTT	CSARGGATNTGELFF
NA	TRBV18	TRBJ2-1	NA	TGTGCCAGCTCGACGACAAGCCCAGCGAGAAATGAGCAGTTCTTC	CASSTTSPARNEQFF
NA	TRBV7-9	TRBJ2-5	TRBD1	TGTGCCAGCAGCTGGGGACAGTCCCAAGAGACCCAGTACTTC	CASSWGQSQETQYF
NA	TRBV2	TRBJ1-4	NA	TGTCTAACGGGGGTTAATGAAAAACTGTTTTTT	CLTGVNEKLFF
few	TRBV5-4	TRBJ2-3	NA	TGTGCCAGCAGCTTCGGGCAGAACACAGATACGCAGTATTTT	CASSFGQNTDTQYF
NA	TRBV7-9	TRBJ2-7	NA	TGTGCCAGCAGCCGAGATTACCGCTACCCTACCGAGCAGTACTTC	CASSRDYRYPTEQYF
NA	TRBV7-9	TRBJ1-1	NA	TGTGCCAGCAGCTCGTCGCAGACCTTAATGAACACTGAAGCTTTCTTT	CASSSSQTLMNTEAFF
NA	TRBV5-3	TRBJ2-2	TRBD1	TGTGCCAGAAGCTTGAGATCACAGGGGGTTCACACCGGGGAGCTGTTTTTT	CARSLRSQGVHTGELFF
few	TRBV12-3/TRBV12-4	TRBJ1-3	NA	TGTGCCAGCAGTTTAGTTGCGGGGCGCGGAAACACCATATATTTT	CASSLVAGRGNTIYF
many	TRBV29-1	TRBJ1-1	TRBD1	TGCAGCGTAAGCAGACAGGGGTGGAGCACTGAAGCTTTCTTT	CSVSRQGWSTEAFF
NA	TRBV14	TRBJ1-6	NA	TGTGCCAGCAGCCCCGGGGGAGGGAACCTCCACTTT	CASSPGGGNLHF